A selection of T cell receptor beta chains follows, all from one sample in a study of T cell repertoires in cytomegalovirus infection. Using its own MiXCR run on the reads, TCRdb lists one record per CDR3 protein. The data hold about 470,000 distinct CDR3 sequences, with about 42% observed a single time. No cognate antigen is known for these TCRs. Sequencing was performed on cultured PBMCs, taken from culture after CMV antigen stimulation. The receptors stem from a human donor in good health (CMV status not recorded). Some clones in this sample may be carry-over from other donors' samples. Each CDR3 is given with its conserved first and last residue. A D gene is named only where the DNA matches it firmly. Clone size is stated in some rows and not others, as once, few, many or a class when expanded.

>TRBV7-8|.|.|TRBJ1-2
CASSLGQTFNYGYTF
TGTGCCAGCAGCTTAGGGCAGACTTTTAACTATGGCTACACCTTC
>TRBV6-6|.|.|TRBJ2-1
CASSYSIGAGKGPYNEQFF
TGTGCCAGCAGTTACTCGATCGGGGCGGGGAAGGGGCCCTACAATGAGCAGTTCTTC
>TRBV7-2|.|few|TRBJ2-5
CASNPVDRGGETQYF
TGTGCCAGCAACCCCGTCGACAGGGGAGGGGAGACCCAGTACTTC
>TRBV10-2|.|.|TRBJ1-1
CASSSGSEAFF
TGCGCCAGCAGCTCGGGGTCTGAAGCTTTCTTT
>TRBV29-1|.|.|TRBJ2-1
CSGVVTGSSYNEQFF
TGCAGCGGGGTAGTAACAGGGTCATCCTACAATGAGCAGTTCTTC
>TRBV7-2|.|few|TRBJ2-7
CASSSVGYEQYF
TGTGCCAGCAGCTCTGTAGGATACGAGCAGTACTTC
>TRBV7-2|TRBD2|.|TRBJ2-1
CASSSPGLAGGPGSYNEQFF
TGTGCCAGCAGCTCCCCGGGACTAGCGGGAGGGCCTGGTTCCTACAATGAGCAGTTCTTC
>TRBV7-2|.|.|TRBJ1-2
CASSSYREGNYGYTF
TGTGCCAGCAGCTCCTACAGGGAAGGGAACTATGGCTACACCTTC
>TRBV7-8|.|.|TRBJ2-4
CASSLDAGVQYF
TGTGCCAGCAGCTTAGATGCGGGCGTTCAGTACTTC
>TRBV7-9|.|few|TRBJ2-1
CASSPSGVSNNEQFF
TGTGCCAGCAGCCCATCCGGGGTAAGCAACAATGAGCAGTTCTTC
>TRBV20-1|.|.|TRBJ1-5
CSAVRDPKPNQPQHF
TGCAGTGCTGTCCGGGACCCTAAGCCCAATCAGCCCCAGCATTTT
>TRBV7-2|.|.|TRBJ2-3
CASSPTLMGDTQYF
TGTGCCAGCAGCCCGACATTAATGGGCGATACGCAGTATTTT
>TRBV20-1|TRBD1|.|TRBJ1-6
CSARTGQGGNSPLHF
TGCAGTGCTAGAACTGGACAGGGGGGCAATTCACCCCTCCACTTT
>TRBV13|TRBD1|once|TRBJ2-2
CASRGQPNTGELFF
TGTGCCAGCAGGGGACAGCCGAACACCGGGGAGCTGTTTTTT
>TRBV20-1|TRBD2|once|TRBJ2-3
CSARARGASGFVDTQYF
TGCAGTGCTAGAGCGAGGGGTGCTAGCGGCTTCGTGGATACGCAGTATTTT
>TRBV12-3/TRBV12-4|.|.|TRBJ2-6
CASSSPPGVSGANVLTF
TGTGCCAGCAGTTCTCCCCCCGGGGTCTCTGGGGCCAACGTCCTGACTTTC
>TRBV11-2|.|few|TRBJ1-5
CASSLFIGQPQHF
TGTGCCAGCAGCTTATTTATCGGTCAGCCCCAGCATTTT
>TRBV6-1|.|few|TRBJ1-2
CASGVEGIYGYTF
TGTGCCAGCGGTGTTGAGGGTATTTATGGCTACACCTTC
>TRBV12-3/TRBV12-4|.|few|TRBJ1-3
CASTNLNTIYF
TGTGCCAGCACTAACCTAAACACCATATATTTT
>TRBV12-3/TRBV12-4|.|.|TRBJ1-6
CASSLRAAGGSPLHF
TGTGCCAGCAGTTTACGGGCAGCTGGGGGTTCACCCCTCCACTTT
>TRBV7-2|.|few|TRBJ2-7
CASSLRGPTAYEQYF
TGTGCCAGCAGCTTAAGGGGCCCAACCGCCTACGAGCAGTACTTC
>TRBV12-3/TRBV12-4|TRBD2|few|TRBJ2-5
CASSLAGEVETQYF
TGTGCCAGCAGCCTAGCGGGAGAGGTTGAGACCCAGTACTTC
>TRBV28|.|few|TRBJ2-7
CASSIKGYEQYF
TGTGCCAGCTCCATCAAGGGCTACGAGCAGTACTTC
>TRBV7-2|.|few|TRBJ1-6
CASSVHFGSPLHF
TGTGCCAGCAGCGTCCACTTCGGTTCACCCCTCCACTTT
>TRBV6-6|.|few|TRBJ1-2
CASSLQPSLAAGHGYTF
TGTGCCAGCAGTCTACAGCCGTCCCTTGCGGCTGGGCATGGCTACACCTTC
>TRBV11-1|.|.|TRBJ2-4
CASSFVSGKNIQYF
TGTGCCAGCAGCTTCGTGTCGGGCAAAAACATTCAGTACTTC
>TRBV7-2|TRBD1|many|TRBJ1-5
CASSLYLDRAQPQHF
TGTGCCAGCAGCTTATACTTAGACAGGGCCCAGCCCCAGCATTTT
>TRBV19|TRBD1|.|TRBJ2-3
CASTSTGNTDTQYF
TGTGCCAGTACCTCGACAGGGAACACAGATACGCAGTATTTT
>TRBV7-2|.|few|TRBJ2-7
CASSVGPNDEQYF
TGTGCCAGCAGCGTAGGGCCCAATGACGAGCAGTACTTC
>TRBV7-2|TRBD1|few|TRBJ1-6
CASSLARDSPNSPLHF
TGTGCCAGCAGCTTAGCGAGGGACAGCCCTAATTCACCCCTCCACTTT
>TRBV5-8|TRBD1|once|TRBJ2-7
CASSGTGGFYEQYF
TGTGCCAGCTCAGGGACAGGGGGTTTCTACGAGCAGTACTTC
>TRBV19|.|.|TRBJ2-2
CASTGTWTFTGELFF
TGTGCCAGTACCGGGACTTGGACTTTCACCGGGGAGCTGTTTTTT
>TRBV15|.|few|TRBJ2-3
CATSTGRWEVTQYF
TGTGCCACCAGTACAGGGCGGTGGGAAGTTACGCAGTATTTT
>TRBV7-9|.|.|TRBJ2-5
CASNTRLGRGQETQYF
TGTGCCAGCAACACACGACTAGGACGTGGCCAAGAGACCCAGTACTTC
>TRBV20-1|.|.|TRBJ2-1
CSARVGEARSYNEQFF
TGCAGTGCTAGAGTGGGGGAGGCCCGCTCCTACAATGAGCAGTTCTTC
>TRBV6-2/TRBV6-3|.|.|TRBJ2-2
CASSYSQAPGELFF
TGTGCCAGCAGTTACTCCCAGGCCCCCGGGGAGCTGTTTTTT
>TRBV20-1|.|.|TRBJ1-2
CSARVPKQGRANYGYTF
TGCAGTGCTAGAGTACCCAAACAGGGTCGAGCTAACTATGGCTACACCTTC